This TCR beta chain was profiled in a study of T cell repertoires in cytomegalovirus infection. About the study: Public TCR beta signature analysis indicated the presence of both CMV infection and matching HLA type.

TCRdb re-called the reads with MiXCR, one entry per CDR3 protein. Seen here are fewer than 550,000 distinct CDR3 sequences, approximately 15% observed once, and the top ten hold under 30%. CDR3 length equals 11 residues. V lost 10 bases and J lost 10; bases outside the gene matches: 7. CDR1 SNHLY and CDR2 FYNNEI come from the germline V gene. Turning to this clonotype: What it binds is unknown.

Broader study findings: Accumulated public TCR beta family frequency recognized individuals carrying CMV together with the relevant HLA. The ex vivo response was dominated by HLA-C-restricted CMV-specific TCR beta clonotypes.

This receptor was obtained from a human donor in good health (CMV status not recorded). Some clones in this sample may be carry-over from other donors' samples. Material: CD8+ T cells from PBMCs. The chain joins TRBV2 to TRBJ2-1, with TRBD1 identical over 7 bases. The CDR3 coding sequence is TGTGCCACCGTGAAGGGGGCGGAGCAGTTCTTC. Amino acid sequence: CATVKGAEQFF.